The source of this T cell receptor beta chain is a study of T cell responses to AZD1222 COVID-19 vaccine (TCRdb year 2021). Regarding the complete study: AZD1222 recipients with second doses at about 4 weeks or about 12 weeks were pooled, because spike-specific TCR depth and breadth did not differ between schedules. TCR sequencing was performed for about 240 trial participants, of whom around 200 were given two doses of AZD1222 and approximately 26 were given two doses of MenACWY control vaccine. Trial participants were enrolled into age subgroups of 18-55, 56-69 and 70-plus years, which contained around 140, 26 and 57 TCR-sequenced participants, respectively. Study-level results and caveats: Because no samples from the day 14 peak response were available, repertoires could be characterized only after the peak T cell response. After two AZD1222 doses, spike-specific TCR breadth and depth were significantly higher than at day 0 and than in MenACWY recipients. Reportedly, almost half of the unique spike-specific TCRs recognized epitopes lying outside the regions that are mutated in the B.1.351 and B.1.1.7 variants. Participants were mostly white British and included more females than males, and it was suggested by the authors that clonal diversity may have been underestimated. In the small 56-69-year group, the increase in depth fell short of significance, most likely because of low power. Conclusions about previously exposed vaccinees were limited because only 6 or 7 AZD1222 recipients were SARS-CoV-2 seropositive at baseline. The whole spike protein was spanned by vaccine-associated CD4 TCRs, and dominant responses were seen in regions 160-218 and 743-854.

The meaning of the sample's time point label: baseline before first vaccination. Samples from vaccinated people were obtained from the UK trials COV001 and COV002, which included a single-blind randomized controlled phase 2/3 trial of AZD1222 (ChAdOx1 nCoV-19) in healthy adults. For TCRbeta chain sequencing, PBMC samples were collected from trial participants at day 0 and at day 28 after the second dose. Turning to this clone: There is no known antigen for this receptor. No much larger clone exists at a distance of one base, and base qualities are not known. Other DNA sequences from this sample encode an identical CDR3 as well.

The CDR3 regions of human TCRbeta chains were subjected to immunosequencing. As for how the authors treated the data: Repertoire TCRs were matched against a reference library of SARS-CoV-2-specific TCRs generated with the MIRA antigen-specificity platform. Breadth meant the fraction of unique TCRs that were SARS-CoV-2-associated, whereas depth meant the fraction of total T cells that were SARS-CoV-2-associated. Each spike-specific TCR was assigned to its reactive spike region and to a CD4 or CD8 class using the MIRA data. Log10-transformed breadth and depth values were compared by one-way ANOVA with Sidak's multiple comparisons tests. TCRdb took this table from immuneACCESS and kept in-frame rearrangements with V and J called. Such tables lack part of the clones; where checked against another copy, unresolved V genes explain under half of the gap, and the rest is unexplained. V and J calls and clone size are those listed in that table; D and trimming were worked out from the DNA. Here the sample has around 130,000 clones; more than 70% occur a single time. The top ten constitute 12% of the sample.

Taken from cysteine to phenylalanine, the CDR3 has 15 residues. The CDR3 DNA has 45 bases and is translated from base 1. CDR1 MNHEY and CDR2 SVGAGI were looked up in the germline V gene. At the junction V is shortened by 2 bases and J by 0 bases, with 11 bases in between. This receptor chain uses TRBV6-5 and TRBJ2-7, with a weak D call of TRBD2 (6 bases match). The TCR comes from an adult in good health. Sequenced material: peripheral blood, taken on day 0 of AZD1222 vaccination. The CDR3 protein: CASSYGGTGSYEQYF. The sequence in DNA is TGTGCCAGCAGTTACGGGGGGACGGGCTCCTACGAGCAGTACTTC.